Shown below are 4 T cell receptor beta chains from a single sample sequenced in a study of blood T cells in healthy people across ages. Sample-barcoded 5' priming and a J-beta primer mix drove a second PCR of 7 to 11 cycles. Each CDR3 protein is one row after TCRdb ran MiXCR on the 5' RACE reads. The table lists around 650,000 distinct CDR3 sequences, roughly 43% of them singletons. The source material was blood. The receptors derive from an elderly man in good health.

This clonotype is a singleton in its sample. This sequence may be a read error, since a much larger clone differs from it by one base. The chain recombines TRBV6-5 with TRBJ2-7; no firm D call. The J call may be mistaken, given a closer DNA end match to TRBJ2-5. CDR1 is MNHEY and CDR2 is SVGAGI in the germline V gene. The CDR3 sequence is 14 residues long. The CDR3 spells CASSPWFPQATQYF. For the CDR3, the DNA is TGTGCCAGCAGCCCTTGGTTCCCCCAAGCGACCCAGTACTTC.

This clonotype showed up just once. The chain uses TRBV12-3 or TRBV12-4 and TRBJ2-1, with 9 bases matching TRBD2. The CDR3 totals 16 residues. The junction had 5 bases not matched to a gene; V was cut back by 5 bases and J by 0 bases. CDR3 protein: CASSILAGVSYNEQFF. CDR3 DNA: TGTGCCAGCAGTATCTTAGCGGGGGTCTCCTACAATGAGCAGTTCTTC.

This clonotype occurred a few times. The chain combines TRBV29-1 with TRBJ2-5; perhaps TRBD2 as D (5 bases). The CDR3 contains 13 residues. Germline lookup yields CDR1 SQVTM and CDR2 ANQGSEA. The V and J ends lost 4 bases and 5 bases respectively, with 14 bases between them. The CDR3 loop is CSVVEGFLETQYF. The CDR3 bases are TGCAGCGTTGTAGAGGGTTTCTTGGAGACCCAGTACTTC.

CDR3 bases: TGTGCCAGCAGCCAAGGGACAGGGGAATTGGAGCAGTACTTC. As protein: CASSQGTGELEQYF. V is TRBV14 and J is TRBJ2-7; 9 nucleotides line up with TRBD1. V lost 1 base and J lost 7; bases outside the gene matches: 5. The CDR3 loop spans 14 amino acids. Germline V CDR1 and CDR2: SGHDN, FVKESK.